The present entry profiles one TCR beta chain with its context. Its target is unknown. The entry originates in a study of CD8 T cells in ankylosing spondylitis. Study conclusions and caveats: As for the disease-linked clones, they showed a CD8+ phenotype and occurred at relatively low frequencies in peripheral blood. A motif of 7 to 9 highly homologous TCR beta variants was seen as apparently characteristic of ankylosing spondylitis blood. The authors reported significant enrichment of disease-linked clones in matched ankylosing spondylitis synovial fluid.

Quantitative 5'-RACE with molecular barcodes was used to make the TCR beta libraries. MiXCR, applied by TCRdb to the 5' RACE reads, yields one record per CDR3 protein. The sample contains a few hundred thousand distinct CDR3 sequences, about 13% of which appear only once. Sequenced input: blood, either unsorted or a sorted T cell fraction (not recorded which). This TCR was sampled from a male donor with ankylosing spondylitis.

In nucleotides, the CDR3 is TGCGCCAGCAGCTTGGGGGACAGGGTCCCAGATACGCAGTATTTT. As protein: CASSLGDRVPDTQYF. The chain couples TRBV5-1 to TRBJ2-3; 9 bases agree with TRBD1. CDR1 is SGHRS and CDR2 is YFSETQ in the germline V gene. The CDR3 contains 15 residues. V shed 0 bases and J 4 bases; nucleotides not matched to a gene: 3.